The T cell receptor beta chain described here comes from a study of blood T cells in healthy people across ages. This clonotype was seen just once. Its antigen remains unidentified. A second PCR, run for roughly 7 to 11 cycles, used a sample-barcoded 5' primer plus a J-beta primer mix. The study obtained at least 3 million CDR3-containing paired-end reads from every sample. TCRdb re-called the 5' RACE reads with MiXCR, one entry per CDR3 protein. The sample includes hundreds of thousands of distinct CDR3 sequences, around 36% of them seen just once. Broader study findings: Expanded clonotype changes were possibly confounded by unknown donor CMV status. Diversity of TCR beta per million T cells declined in a roughly linear way with age.

The TCR was taken from a young man in good health. What was sequenced was blood.

CDR3 loop: CASSCRPEYGYTF. In DNA form, the CDR3 reads TGTGCCAGCAGCTGCAGACCCGAATATGGCTACACCTTC. The chain carries TRBV21-1 and TRBJ1-2. TRBV21-1 is given as a pseudogene. This CDR3 spans 13 amino acids.